The subject of this entry is one T cell receptor beta chain. Its target is not known. The data derive from a study of cytomegalovirus exposure and HLA in healthy donors. Points from the study as a whole: The study carried out a later analysis of TCR beta sequences. It associated roughly 17,000 of them with specific HLA alleles at a false discovery rate of 0.05. Donors were assumed by presence/absence analyses to have roughly uniform sequencing depth. According to the study, around 180 TCR beta chains were cytomegalovirus-associated.

Germline assignment: CDR1 LNHDA and CDR2 SQIVND (reference sequence). This CDR3 is built from 14 residues. The germline V and J ends were trimmed by 4 bases and 3 bases, with 12 bases remaining between them. A multiplex PCR was run with 60 Vbeta primers and 13 Jbeta primers. Generated by immunoSEQ multiplex PCR, the TCRdb table keeps only in-frame clones and is missing some. The sample lists over 100,000 clones; roughly 83% were seen once. What was sequenced was PBMCs. The chain employs TRBV19 and TRBJ2-5; TRBD1 is a possible D gene (6 bases). This sequence was found in a man in his forties in good health and CMV-seronegative. The CDR3 bases are TGTGCCAGTAGTAAAAGGACAGAAAAAGAGACCCAGTACTTC. Translating gives CASSKRTEKETQYF. The full variable domain, its missing parts supplied by reference TRBV19 and TRBJ2-5, is DGGITQSPKYLFRKEGQNVTLSCEQNLNHDAMYWYRQDPGQGLRLIYYSQIVNDFQKGDIAEGYSVSREKKESFPLTVTSAQKNPTAFYLCASSKRTEKETQYFGPGTRLLVL.